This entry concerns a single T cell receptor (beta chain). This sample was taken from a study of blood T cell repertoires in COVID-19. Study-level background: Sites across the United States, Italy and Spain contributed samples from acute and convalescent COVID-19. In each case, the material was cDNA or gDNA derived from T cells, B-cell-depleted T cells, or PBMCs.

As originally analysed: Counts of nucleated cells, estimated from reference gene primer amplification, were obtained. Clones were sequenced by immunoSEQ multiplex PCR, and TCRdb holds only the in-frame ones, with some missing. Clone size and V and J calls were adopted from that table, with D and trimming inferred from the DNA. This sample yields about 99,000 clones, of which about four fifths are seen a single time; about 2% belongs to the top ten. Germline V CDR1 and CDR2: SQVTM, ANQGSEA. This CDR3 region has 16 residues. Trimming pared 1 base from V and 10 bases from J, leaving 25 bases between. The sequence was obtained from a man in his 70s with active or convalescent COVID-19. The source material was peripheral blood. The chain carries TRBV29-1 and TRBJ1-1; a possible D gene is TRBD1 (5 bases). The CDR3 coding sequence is TGCAGCGTTGAAGTCTCCAGGGTAGCCGCCGTTGTTGGAGCTTTCTTT. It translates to CSVEVSRVAAVVGAFF.